These T cell receptor beta chains were read from a single sample in a study of cytomegalovirus exposure and HLA in healthy donors. The method was immunoSEQ multiplex PCR; TCRdb's version includes in-frame clones alone and lacks a portion of them. The sample shows 60,000 to 90,000 clones, approximately 70% of them seen only once. Sequenced material: PBMCs. These receptors were collected from a woman aged 45-60 years in good health and CMV-seropositive. Both conserved end residues are part of each CDR3. Fields, in order: clone size, V gene, D gene, J gene, CDR3 protein, CDR3 DNA. The D gene is left open where the match is weak. Clone size is not always given. Where it is, it says once, few, many or a class for expanded clones.

>.|TRBV7-8|.|TRBJ2-7
CASSLRRGNFSYEQYF
TGTGCCAGCAGCTTACGGAGGGGAAACTTCTCCTACGAGCAGTACTTC
>.|TRBV30|TRBD1|TRBJ2-1
CAWSSGQGAYNEQFF
TGTGCCTGGAGCAGTGGACAGGGGGCCTACAATGAGCAGTTCTTC
>.|TRBV19|.|TRBJ2-6
CASSIQSGANVLTF
TGTGCCAGTAGTATTCAGTCTGGGGCCAACGTCCTGACTTTC
>few|TRBV28|TRBD2|TRBJ2-1
CASSLGGMGRNEQFF
TGTGCCAGCAGTTTGGGGGGGATGGGGCGCAATGAGCAGTTCTTC
>.|TRBV7-2|.|TRBJ2-2
CASRLSGGGATGELFF
TGTGCCAGCAGGCTGTCAGGGGGAGGTGCCACCGGGGAGCTGTTTTTT
>.|TRBV5-4|TRBD2|TRBJ2-5
CASSLSGSGETQYF
TGTGCCAGCAGCTTGAGCGGGAGCGGAGAGACCCAGTACTTC
>.|TRBV18|TRBD1|TRBJ1-5
CASSPMGQGPRSNQPQHF
TGTGCCAGCTCACCAATGGGACAGGGCCCCCGTAGCAATCAGCCCCAGCATTTT
>few|TRBV10-3|TRBD1|TRBJ1-5
CAISETGTGGQPQHF
TGTGCCATCAGTGAGACCGGGACAGGTGGTCAGCCCCAGCATTTT
>.|TRBV28|TRBD1|TRBJ2-2
CASLGTGGAGELFF
TGTGCCAGCCTCGGGACAGGGGGTGCCGGGGAGCTGTTTTTT
>.|TRBV7-9|TRBD1|TRBJ2-7
CASSLMAGQGIYEQYF
TGTGCCAGCAGCTTAATGGCCGGACAGGGCATCTACGAGCAGTACTTC
>few|TRBV6-6|.|TRBJ2-1
CASRSGLGYNEQFF
TGTGCCAGCAGGTCAGGACTGGGGTACAATGAGCAGTTCTTC
>.|TRBV5-1|TRBD1|TRBJ2-7
CASSSTGVSYEQYF
TGCGCCAGCAGCTCCACAGGGGTCTCCTACGAGCAGTACTTC
>.|TRBV12-5|TRBD2|TRBJ2-2
CASGGDRTSGTGELFF
TGTGCTAGTGGGGGTGACCGGACTAGCGGGACCGGGGAGCTGTTTTTT
>.|TRBV28|TRBD1|TRBJ2-7
CASSMRQGAREQYF
TGTGCCAGCAGTATGAGACAGGGGGCGCGGGAGCAGTACTTC
>.|TRBV5-4|.|TRBJ2-5
CASRNNIQQETQYF
TGTGCCAGCAGGAACAACATACAACAAGAGACCCAGTACTTC
>.|TRBV7-9|.|TRBJ2-2
CASSPLGGVDTGELFF
TGTGCCAGCAGCCCTTTAGGAGGGGTCGACACCGGGGAGCTGTTTTTT
>.|TRBV7-2|.|TRBJ1-5
CASSRQEDQPQHF
TGTGCCAGCAGCCGACAGGAGGATCAGCCCCAGCATTTT
>few|TRBV7-3|TRBD1|TRBJ1-5
CASSLFMGQGAREGQPQHF
TGTGCCAGCAGCTTATTTATGGGACAGGGGGCGCGAGAAGGTCAGCCCCAGCATTTT
>.|TRBV5-4|.|TRBJ2-5
CASSYGVETQYF
TGTGCCAGCAGCTACGGGGTTGAGACCCAGTACTTC
>.|TRBV28|.|TRBJ1-4
CASSFRGVTNEKLFF
TGTGCCAGCAGTTTCCGAGGTGTGACTAATGAAAAACTGTTTTTT
>.|TRBV10-2|TRBD2|TRBJ2-5
CASALAGAETQYF
TGCGCCAGCGCACTAGCGGGGGCAGAGACCCAGTACTTC
>.|TRBV6-5|TRBD1|TRBJ1-2
CASRIQGSLPYGYTF
TGTGCCAGCAGGATACAGGGGAGTCTCCCCTATGGCTACACCTTC
>.|TRBV11-3|.|TRBJ1-1
CASSRGTGNTEAFF
TGTGCCAGCAGCCGCGGGACGGGGAACACTGAAGCTTTCTTT
>.|TRBV7-2|TRBD2|TRBJ2-1
CASSLDMVAGDGEQFF
TGTGCCAGCAGCTTAGATATGGTAGCGGGAGATGGTGAGCAGTTCTTC
>few|TRBV11-2|TRBD1|TRBJ1-4
CASSLRTGLGEKLFF
TGTGCCAGCAGCTTAAGGACAGGGCTTGGAGAAAAACTGTTTTTT
>.|TRBV7-9|.|TRBJ1-4
CASSLLGVNEKLFF
TGTGCCAGCAGCCTCTTAGGGGTAAATGAAAAACTGTTTTTT
>.|TRBV6-6|TRBD2|TRBJ2-1
CASTTGAGGIYNEQFF
TGTGCCAGCACTACGGGTGCGGGGGGAATCTACAATGAGCAGTTCTTC
>.|TRBV28|.|TRBJ1-6
CASRPGQANSPLHF
TGTGCTAGCAGACCCGGACAAGCCAATTCACCCCTCCACTTT
>.|TRBV6-5|TRBD2|TRBJ2-7
CASSVESGGSYEQYF
TGTGCCAGCAGTGTAGAGAGCGGGGGGAGCTACGAGCAGTACTTC
>.|TRBV7-2|TRBD1|TRBJ1-5
CASSFAQGADQPQHF
TGTGCCAGCAGCTTCGCTCAGGGGGCGGATCAGCCCCAGCATTTT
>.|TRBV7-9|TRBD2|TRBJ2-5
CASSPTSGGVSETQYF
TGTGCCAGCAGCCCCACTAGCGGGGGGGTATCCGAGACCCAGTACTTC
>few|TRBV10-1|.|TRBJ2-2
CASSEVITGELFF
TGCGCCAGCAGTGAGGTTATCACCGGGGAGCTGTTTTTT
>.|TRBV6-5|TRBD1|TRBJ1-1
CASTYRGSGTEAFF
TGTGCCAGCACCTACAGGGGATCGGGAACTGAAGCTTTCTTT
>many|TRBV6-6|.|TRBJ1-5
CASSYDWVNQPQHF
TGTGCCAGCAGTTACGACTGGGTTAATCAGCCCCAGCATTTT
>.|TRBV19|TRBD2|TRBJ2-7
CASSISGLAGPYEQYF
TGTGCCAGTAGTATCTCCGGACTAGCGGGTCCCTACGAGCAGTACTTC
>.|TRBV19|TRBD1|TRBJ1-1
CASSLTGGPEAFF
TGTGCCAGTAGTTTGACAGGGGGGCCTGAAGCTTTCTTT
>.|TRBV7-3|TRBD1|TRBJ2-2
CASSSQGTANTGELFF
TGTGCCAGCAGCTCCCAGGGGACAGCGAACACCGGGGAGCTGTTTTTT
>.|TRBV5-1|.|TRBJ1-1
CASSITAGDTEAFF
TGCGCCAGCAGCATAACGGCGGGGGACACTGAAGCTTTCTTT
>few|TRBV7-2|.|TRBJ1-1
CASSLARRNTEAFF
TGTGCCAGCAGCTTAGCCAGGCGGAACACTGAAGCTTTCTTT
>.|TRBV27|TRBD1|TRBJ1-2
CASRTGGETNGYTF
TGTGCCAGCAGGACAGGGGGCGAGACGAATGGCTACACCTTC
>.|TRBV2|.|TRBJ1-1
CASRGRQWAAFEAFF
TGTGCCAGCAGAGGAAGACAGTGGGCGGCTTTTGAAGCTTTCTTT
>.|TRBV18|.|TRBJ1-1
CASSPSDTEAFF
TGTGCCAGCTCACCGTCCGACACTGAAGCTTTCTTT
>.|TRBV7-2|.|TRBJ1-2
CASQLLQGVSYGYTF
TGTGCCAGCCAGTTATTACAGGGTGTCTCCTATGGCTACACCTTC
>.|TRBV9|.|TRBJ1-1
CASSVAMGPTEAFF
TGTGCCAGCAGCGTAGCGATGGGCCCCACTGAAGCTTTCTTT